These 23 T cell receptor beta chains share one sample of origin, sequenced in a study of radiotherapy plus CTLA-4 blockade in lung cancer. The method was immunoSEQ multiplex PCR; TCRdb's version includes in-frame clones alone and lacks a portion of them. The sample contains around 37,000 clones, around 75% of which appear only once. Material: peripheral blood, obtained from a patient treated with radiotherapy plus ipilimumab. These receptors were collected from a human donor with non-small cell lung cancer that progressed on radiotherapy plus ipilimumab.

The rearrangement joins TRBV29-1 to TRBJ1-2; D gene uncertain. The CDR3 extends over 12 amino acids. Germline V lookup: CDR1 SQVTM, CDR2 ANQGSEA. Trimming cost V 4 bases and J 3 bases, with 9 bases left between them. The CDR3 spells CSVGASYYGYTF. In DNA form, the CDR3 reads TGCAGCGTTGGAGCGAGTTACTATGGCTACACCTTC.

This chain uses TRBV7-8 with TRBJ1-5, with D uncertain. V was trimmed by 1 base and J by 0 bases, leaving 10 bases between them. The V gene's germline CDR1 is SGHVS and CDR2 FQNEAQ. This CDR3 is 16 amino acids long. The chain's CDR3 is CASSLELGNSNQPQHF. Here the CDR3 DNA reads TGTGCCAGCAGCTTAGAATTGGGGAATAGCAATCAGCCCCAGCATTTT.

The rearrangement links TRBV18 to TRBJ2-7, with TRBD2 matching 8 bases. The CDR3 length is 13 residues. CDR1 is KGHSH and CDR2 is LQKENI in the germline V gene. The V and J ends lost 3 bases and 6 bases, in that order; junction bases with no gene match: 4. CDR3 residues: CASSPSGGSEQYF. Here the CDR3 DNA reads TGTGCCAGCTCACCCTCGGGAGGGAGCGAGCAGTACTTC.

The gene calls are TRBV5-1 and TRBJ1-1; TRBD1 is a possible D gene (5 bases). The CDR3 extends over 17 amino acids. V shed 0 bases and J shed 5 bases, with 20 bases lying between them. In germline, CDR1 is SGHRS, CDR2 YFSETQ. The CDR3, as DNA: TGCGCCAGCAGCTTGGGGACTGGAAGGGCAGGGAGGACTGAAGCTTTCTTT. Residues: CASSLGTGRAGRTEAFF.

The V call is TRBV9, the J call TRBJ2-3; TRBD1 matches at 10 bases. After removal of 3 bases from V and 0 bases from J, the junction contained 1 base not matched to a gene. Germline-derived CDR1 and CDR2 are SGDLS and YYNGEE. The CDR3 sequence is 15 residues long. The CDR3 sequence is CASSGDRGSTDTQYF. In DNA form, the CDR3 reads TGTGCCAGCAGCGGGGACAGGGGAAGCACAGATACGCAGTATTTT.

The table lists this clone with a few counts. This CDR3 is CASSSAGTGGRDTQYF. CDR3 DNA: TGTGCCAGCAGCTCAGCCGGGACAGGGGGGAGAGATACGCAGTATTTT. This chain uses TRBV5-4 with TRBJ2-3; 11 bases map to TRBD1. CDR1 and CDR2 (germline): SGHNT, YYREEE (reference sequence). The CDR3 spans 16 residues. J lost 5 bases, V lost 3 bases, and 8 bases had no gene match.

V and J are TRBV29-1 and TRBJ2-7, with TRBD1 matching over 8 bases. This CDR3 contains 16 residues. Germline trimming cut 3 bases from V and 2 bases from J; bases unmatched to any gene: 12. Germline CDR1 SQVTM, CDR2 ANQGSEA. CDR3 residues: CSVDGLGDRPAYEQYF. The CDR3 nucleotides read TGCAGCGTTGATGGGCTAGGGGACAGGCCGGCCTACGAGCAGTACTTC.

V usage is TRBV27 and J usage is TRBJ1-1; 7 bases match TRBD1. The trim removed 5 bases at V and 4 bases at J, leaving 4 bases unmatched. The CDR3 has 13 amino acids. Germline V gene data show CDR1 as MNHEY and CDR2 as SMNVEV (reference sequence). The chain's CDR3 is CASSPYRGTEAFF. For the CDR3, the DNA is TGTGCCAGCAGTCCTTACAGGGGCACTGAAGCTTTCTTT.

The V call is TRBV6-1, the J call TRBJ2-5, with 10 positions matching TRBD1. CDR3 size: 16 residues. The ends lost 1 base at V and 6 bases at J; junction bases unmatched: 8. CDR1 and CDR2 (germline): MNHNS, SASEGT. CDR3 nucleotide sequence: TGTGCCAGCAGTGAAGGCGGGACAGGGGTCCCCAAGACCCAGTACTTC. Amino acid sequence: CASSEGGTGVPKTQYF.

The chain couples TRBV7-6 to TRBJ2-5, with 14 bases matching TRBD2. With the DNA end fitting TRBJ2-7 better, the J assignment may be wrong. CDR1 is SGHVS and CDR2 is FNYEAQ in the germline V gene. CDR3 length: 15 residues. This chain's CDR3 is CASSRGTSGSHEQYF. The CDR3 DNA follows: TGTGCCAGCAGCCGGGGGACTAGCGGGAGTCACGAGCAGTACTTC.

The chain joins TRBV27 to TRBJ1-1; D unresolved. Trimming took 1 base from V and 9 from J, leaving 12 bases between them. Germline-derived CDR1 and CDR2 are MNHEY and SMNVEV (reference sequence). The CDR3 extends over 13 amino acids. Here the CDR3 DNA reads TGTGCCAGCAGTTTATACAGCGCGACCCAAGCTTTCTTT. As protein: CASSLYSATQAFF.

This clone was detected a few times. Here the CDR3 DNA reads TGTGCCAGCAGCTTACCGGTTTCGAACACCGGGGAGCTGTTTTTT. Protein sequence: CASSLPVSNTGELFF. The rearrangement links TRBV7-8 to TRBJ2-2; D gene uncertain. V was shortened by 2 bases and J by 0 bases, with 7 bases between the two germline ends. Germline lookup yields CDR1 SGHVS and CDR2 FQNEAQ. There are 15 residues in the CDR3.

The chain carries TRBV29-1 and TRBJ1-4; D ambiguous. CDR1 is SQVTM and CDR2 is ANQGSEA in the germline V gene. The CDR3 runs 12 residues. Between the trimmed V and J ends, which lost 6 bases and 2 bases, there was a span of 7 bases. In nucleotides, the CDR3 is TGCAGCGTAACAGAGACTAATGAAAAACTGTTTTTT. This gives the protein CSVTETNEKLFF. The full variable domain, completed using reference TRBV29-1 and TRBJ1-4, is SAVISQKPSRDICQRGTSLTIQCQVDSQVTMMFWYRQQPGQSLTLIATANQGSEATYESGFVIDKFPISRPNLTFSTLTVSNMSPEDSSIYLCSVTETNEKLFFGSGTQLSVL.

This rearrangement joins TRBV4-1 to TRBJ2-7; unclear D gene. The CDR3 totals 13 residues. The germline CDR1 and CDR2 sequences are MGHRA and YSYEKL. V gave up 0 bases and J gave up 4 bases, with 7 bases separating them. The CDR3 protein is CASSQDTVYEQYF. As DNA, the CDR3 is TGCGCCAGCAGCCAAGACACAGTATACGAGCAGTACTTC.

The chain recombines TRBV28 with TRBJ1-1; D remains ambiguous. Per the germline V gene, CDR1 is MDHEN and CDR2 is SYDVKM. CDR3 length equals 15 residues. V was clipped by 4 bases and J by 2 bases, with 14 bases between them. The CDR3 DNA follows: TGTGCCAGCAGTTCGACCGTCCACGACAACACTGAAGCTTTCTTT. It specifies CASSSTVHDNTEAFF.

The CDR3 region has the DNA TGCGCCAGCAGCCAGGAACAAACAGCAAATGAAAAACTGTTTTTT. The encoded protein is CASSQEQTANEKLFF. The chain links TRBV4-1 to TRBJ1-4; unclear D gene. V shed 3 bases and J shed 5 bases, with 13 bases lying between them. CDR1 is MGHRA and CDR2 is YSYEKL in the germline V gene. The CDR3 extends over 15 amino acids.

This clone was detected only a few times. This rearrangement joins TRBV5-6 to TRBJ2-5; 13 bases fit TRBD2. V was clipped by 6 bases and J by 4 bases; unmatched bases: 18. CDR1 SGHDT and CDR2 YYEEEE come from the germline V gene. The CDR3 sequence is 19 residues long. The CDR3 nucleotides read TGTGCCAGCAACCCTTCACTAGCGGGAGGGCCCTCGATGAGAGAGACCCAGTACTTC. This translates into CASNPSLAGGPSMRETQYF. Combining the CDR3 with reference TRBV5-6 and TRBJ2-5 gives the whole variable domain DAGVTQSPTHLIKTRGQQVTLRCSPKSGHDTVSWYQQALGQGPQFIFQYYEEEERQRGNFPDRFSGHQFPNYSSELNVNALLLGDSALYLCASNPSLAGGPSMRETQYFGPGTRLLVL.

The chain combines TRBV7-9 with TRBJ2-7; 12 bases match TRBD1. Germline CDR1 and CDR2: SEHNR and FQNEAQ (reference sequence). CDR3 size: 15 residues. With 5 bases clipped from V and 4 bases from J, the junction kept 6 bases outside the gene matches. The CDR3 protein is CASSAGTGGRYEQYF. As DNA, the CDR3 is TGTGCCAGCAGCGCGGGGACAGGGGGCCGGTACGAGCAGTACTTC.

V usage is TRBV28 and J usage is TRBJ1-3; a possible D gene is TRBD1 (6 bases). The germline gives CDR1 MDHEN, CDR2 SYDVKM. The CDR3 is 13 amino acids. Trimming pared 8 bases from V and 6 bases from J, leaving 14 bases between. In nucleotides, the CDR3 is TGTGCCAGCCAGGGGTCCCCCATAAACACCATATATTTT. Protein product: CASQGSPINTIYF. Combining the CDR3 with reference TRBV28 and TRBJ1-3 gives the whole variable domain DVKVTQSSRYLVKRTGEKVFLECVQDMDHENMFWYRQDPGLGLRLIYFSYDVKMKEKGDIPEGYSVSREKKERFSLILESASTNQTSMYLCASQGSPINTIYFGEGSWLTVV.

The CDR3 sequence is CASSLGVRGGAGDTQYF. The CDR3 DNA follows: TGTGCCAGCAGCTTGGGCGTTCGCGGGGGGGCCGGGGATACGCAGTATTTT. This sequence joins TRBV9 and TRBJ2-3, with 9 bases matching TRBD2. With V trimmed by 4 bases and J by 6 bases, 15 bases remained unmatched. Germline values: CDR1 SGDLS, CDR2 YYNGEE. The CDR3 contains 17 residues.

The CDR3 DNA follows: TGTGCCAGCAGTTCGAAGGCCCCACTAGCGTTCAACAGCTCCTACGAGCAGTACTTC. This codes for CASSSKAPLAFNSSYEQYF. V and J are TRBV7-3 and TRBJ2-7; TRBD2 matches at 7 bases. The CDR3 consists of 19 residues. V trimming: 6 bases; J trimming: 0 bases; junction bases outside the gene matches: 20. Germline V gives CDR1 SGHTA, CDR2 FQGTGA. Full variable domain (missing parts from reference TRBV7-3 and TRBJ2-7): GAGVSQTPSNKVTEKGKYVELRCDPISGHTALYWYRQSLGQGPEFLIYFQGTGAADDSGLPNDRFFAVRPEGSVSTLKIQRTERGDSAVYLCASSSKAPLAFNSSYEQYFGPGTRLTVT.

In this sample, this clone turned up a few times. The rearrangement uses TRBV7-2 and TRBJ2-7, with TRBD2 matching 7 bases. The CDR3 sequence is 13 residues long. V was clipped by 2 bases and J by 5 bases; unmatched bases: 3. Germline assignment: CDR1 SGHTA and CDR2 FQGNSA. The CDR3 sequence is CASSLRGGDEQYF. The CDR3 bases are TGTGCCAGCAGCTTACGGGGAGGGGACGAGCAGTACTTC.

V gene TRBV9 combines with J gene TRBJ1-1; D is uncertain. From germline, CDR1 is SGDLS and CDR2 YYNGEE. The CDR3 is made up of 13 amino acids. The germline V and J ends were trimmed by 0 bases and 4 bases, with 7 bases remaining between them. CDR3 amino acids: CASSVGTSTEAFF. Written as DNA, the CDR3 is TGTGCCAGCAGCGTAGGGACCTCCACTGAAGCTTTCTTT.